This T cell receptor beta chain was documented in a study of CD8 T cells in ankylosing spondylitis. TCRdb reprocessed the 5' RACE reads with MiXCR, giving one entry per CDR3 protein. The table shows approximately 300,000 distinct CDR3 sequences, with around 20% occurring only once. With regard to this clonotype: Its antigen remains unidentified.

Germline CDR1 reads MNHEY; CDR2 reads SVGEGT. This CDR3 has 15 amino acids. Trimming removed 0 bases from V and 6 bases from J; junction bases left unmatched: 6. Whole-study results and caveats: In the blood and synovial fluid of reactive arthritis, some motif variants had been previously reported. Among TCR beta sequences, a motif of about 8 highly homologous variants appeared characteristic of ankylosing spondylitis blood.

The J gene is TRBJ2-3, the V gene TRBV6-2 or TRBV6-3, with 7 bases fitting TRBD2. The clonotype originates from a male donor with ankylosing spondylitis or in good health (not recorded which). The sample consisted of blood, either unsorted or a sorted T cell fraction (not recorded which). This CDR3 is CASSYSGGRFDTQYF. In DNA, the CDR3 is TGTGCCAGCAGTTACTCGGGAGGGAGGTTTGATACGCAGTATTTT.